Following are 20 T cell receptor beta chains from one sample sequenced in a study of blood T cell repertoires in COVID-19. Using immunoSEQ multiplex PCR, the repertoire was profiled, and TCRdb retains in-frame clones only, with some absent. This table holds some 330,000 clones, about 90% found once. The sample comprised peripheral blood. The receptor source for this set is a woman in her twenties or thirties with COVID-19, enrolled during active disease.

The chain carries TRBV11-3 and TRBJ2-3; a weak D match, TRBD2 (5 bases). Trimming took 1 base from V and 1 from J, leaving 12 bases between them. CDR1 is SGHNT, CDR2 YENEEA, per germline. CDR3 size: 16 residues. The CDR3 DNA sequence: TGTGCCAGCAGCTTAGTGGTTGTCGGGGGCACAGATACGCAGTATTTT. Translating it yields CASSLVVVGGTDTQYF. Full variable domain (rest looked up from reference TRBV11-3 and TRBJ2-3): EAGVVQSPRYKIIEKKQPVAFWCNPISGHNTLYWYLQNLGQGPELLIRYENEEAVDDSQLPKDRFSAERLKGVDSTLKIQPAELGDSAVYLCASSLVVVGGTDTQYFGPGTRLTVL.

The chain carries TRBV6-2 or TRBV6-3 and TRBJ2-6, with a weak D call TRBD1 (5 bases). The CDR3 sequence is 15 residues long. V was cut by 6 bases and J by 1 base, with 10 bases left in between. The V gene's germline CDR1 is MNHEY and CDR2 SVGEGT. CDR3 loop: CASSLTVSGANVLTF. CDR3 bases: TGTGCCAGCAGCCTGACAGTTTCTGGGGCCAACGTCCTGACTTTC.

The table lists this clone with a count of one. The chain uses TRBV27 and TRBJ1-2, with a possible D match to TRBD1 (5 bases). Trimming pared 2 bases from V and 4 bases from J, leaving 17 bases between. The CDR3 consists of 16 residues. CDR1 is MNHEY, CDR2 SMNVEV, per germline (reference sequence). The CDR3 reads CASSLGGPGGSYGYTF. The CDR3 nucleotides are TGTGCCAGCAGTTTAGGCGGGCCGGGGGGAAGCTATGGCTACACCTTC.

V is TRBV5-1 and J is TRBJ1-2, with D unresolved. CDR1 is SGHRS, CDR2 YFSETQ, per germline. V lost 5 bases and J lost 3, with 14 bases in between. The CDR3 runs 14 residues. The CDR3 nucleotides are TGCGCCAGCAGACCCGTACCAACGGACTATGGCTACACCTTC. Translated: CASRPVPTDYGYTF.

V and J are TRBV18 and TRBJ1-2; 8 bases fit TRBD1. This CDR3 is built from 14 residues. Germline CDR1 reads KGHSH; CDR2 reads LQKENI. V shed 7 bases and J 4 bases; nucleotides not matched to a gene: 8. CDR3 protein: CASWPGQELYGYTF. For the CDR3, the DNA is TGTGCCAGCTGGCCGGGACAGGAACTCTATGGCTACACCTTC.

The V gene is TRBV15, the J gene TRBJ2-1; 12 nucleotides agree with TRBD2. The CDR3 spans 17 residues. Germline CDR1 LNHNV, CDR2 YYDKDF (reference sequence). J lost 6 bases, V lost 3 bases, and 9 bases had no gene match. CDR3 in amino acids: CATSRGQTSGGFNEQFF. In DNA form, the CDR3 reads TGTGCCACCAGCAGGGGGCAAACTAGCGGGGGGTTCAATGAGCAGTTCTTC.

This sequence joins TRBV4-2 and TRBJ1-1, with 7 bases fitting TRBD1. Germline lookup yields CDR1 LGHNA and CDR2 YNFKEQ. J lost 0 bases, V lost 3 bases, and 4 bases had no gene match. The CDR3 is 15 amino acids. CDR3 sequence (DNA): TGTGCCAGCAGCCAGTGGGGACAGATGAACACTGAAGCTTTCTTT. The encoded protein is CASSQWGQMNTEAFF.

The chain's CDR3 is CASSLWGGVGDTQYF. The CDR3 DNA reads as TGTGCCAGCAGCCTGTGGGGGGGAGTCGGAGATACGCAGTATTTT. J is TRBJ2-3 and V is TRBV5-6, with 7 nucleotides matching TRBD2. The length of the CDR3 is 15 residues. Per the germline V gene, CDR1 is SGHDT and CDR2 is YYEEEE. V lost 4 bases and J lost 5; bases outside the gene matches: 10. The full variable domain, completed using reference TRBV5-6 and TRBJ2-3, is DAGVTQSPTHLIKTRGQQVTLRCSPKSGHDTVSWYQQALGQGPQFIFQYYEEEERQRGNFPDRFSGHQFPNYSSELNVNALLLGDSALYLCASSLWGGVGDTQYFGPGTRLTVL.

The rearrangement links TRBV3-1 (or the pseudogene TRBV3-2) to TRBJ2-1; 11 bases fit TRBD2. The V gene's germline CDR1 is LGHDT and CDR2 YNNKEL (reference sequence). Unmatched junction bases numbered 10, after V lost 5 bases and J lost 7 bases. The length of the CDR3 is 16 residues. The CDR3, as DNA: TGTGCCAGCAGCGATGCCGGGACTAGCGGACCTAATGAGCAGTTCTTC. Residues: CASSDAGTSGPNEQFF.

This clone has more than one count but fewer than ten. The chain joins TRBV27 to TRBJ1-1, with 11 bases fitting TRBD1. Germline V CDR1 and CDR2: MNHEY, SMNVEV (reference sequence). This CDR3 is built from 19 residues. Trimming at V came to 6 bases and at J to 1 base, leaving 16 bases not matched to a gene. As DNA, the CDR3 is TGTGCCAGCAGGTCCCTTCGTCCGGGACAGGGGGGAAAGAACACTGAAGCTTTCTTT. Translating gives CASRSLRPGQGGKNTEAFF.

The chain couples TRBV5-4 to TRBJ1-1, with 10 bases lining up with TRBD1. The CDR3 has 17 amino acids. J gave up 1 base and V 0 bases, and 6 bases lay outside the gene matches. The germline CDR1 and CDR2 sequences are SGHNT and YYREEE (reference sequence). The CDR3 DNA reads TGTGCCAGCAGCTTGGGCCGAAGACAGGGGGCGAACACTGAAGCTTTCTTT. Its protein is CASSLGRRQGANTEAFF.

The V and J genes are TRBV9 and TRBJ2-1; 11 bases fit TRBD2. Trimming cost V 0 bases and J 4 bases; bases outside gene matches: 9. The CDR3 extends over 18 amino acids. Germline V gene data show CDR1 as SGDLS and CDR2 as YYNGEE. Written as DNA, the CDR3 is TGTGCCAGCAGCGTAGGAGGTAGCGGGGGGGCCGGTTACAATGAGCAGTTCTTC. Translating gives CASSVGGSGGAGYNEQFF.

This clone occurred once. J is TRBJ1-2 and V is TRBV3-1 (or the pseudogene TRBV3-2); D remains unclear. With 5 bases removed from V and 7 bases from J, the gap between germline ends came to 17 bases. The V gene's germline CDR1 is LGHDT and CDR2 YNNKEL (reference sequence). CDR3 size: 14 residues. CDR3 nucleotide sequence: TGTGCCAGCAGCTCAACCCCCGGAGGCGTTGGCTACACCTTC. It codes for CASSSTPGGVGYTF.

The rearrangement uses TRBV5-1 and TRBJ2-5; no clear D. The V end lost 4 bases, the J end lost 4 bases, and 11 bases lay between the germline ends. CDR1 and CDR2 from the germline V gene are SGHRS and YFSETQ. CDR3 length: 13 amino acids. The CDR3, as DNA: TGCGCCAGCAGCCGCCTCACTGGAGAGACCCAGTACTTC. Its translation: CASSRLTGETQYF.

V is TRBV7-2 and J is TRBJ2-3; D perhaps matches TRBD2 (6 bases). The V end lost 5 bases, the J end lost 0 bases, and 12 bases lay between the germline ends. In germline, CDR1 is SGHTA, CDR2 FQGNSA. The CDR3 spans 15 residues. CDR3 protein: CASSKPGVSTDTQYF. DNA for the CDR3: TGTGCCAGCAGCAAACCGGGGGTTAGCACAGATACGCAGTATTTT. Using reference TRBV7-2 and TRBJ2-3 for the parts outside the CDR3, the full variable domain is GAGVSQSPSNKVTEKGKDVELRCDPISGHTALYWYRQSLGQGLEFLIYFQGNSAPDKSGLPSDRFSAERTGGSVSTLTIQRTQQEDSAVYLCASSKPGVSTDTQYFGPGTRLTVL.

This chain connects TRBV12-3 or TRBV12-4 to TRBJ2-7; D uncertain. V was shortened by 6 bases and J by 4 bases, with 10 bases between the two germline ends. This CDR3 is 12 amino acids long. CDR3 in amino acids: CASSSTRYEQYF. In DNA, the CDR3 is TGTGCCAGCAGCTCGACTCGATACGAGCAGTACTTC.

The V gene is TRBV5-4, the J gene TRBJ2-1; 12 nucleotides align to TRBD2. The CDR3 runs 16 residues. Germline CDR1 and CDR2: SGHNT and YYREEE (reference sequence). The trim removed 4 bases at V and 7 bases at J, leaving 9 bases unmatched. This CDR3 is CASSPTSGGAMNEQFF. The CDR3 DNA reads as TGTGCCAGCAGCCCGACTAGCGGGGGCGCCATGAATGAGCAGTTCTTC. Using reference TRBV5-4 and TRBJ2-1 for the parts outside the CDR3, the full variable domain is ETGVTQSPTHLIKTRGQQVTLRCSSQSGHNTVSWYQQALGQGPQFIFQYYREEENGRGNFPPRFSGLQFPNYSSELNVNALELDDSALYLCASSPTSGGAMNEQFFGPGTRLTVL.

As for this clone: Sequence at one end of the junction differs from germline and may be a read error. This chain joins TRBV18 and TRBJ1-4; weak D call: TRBD1 (6 bases). This CDR3 has 14 residues. Germline V gene lookup returns CDR1 KGHSH and CDR2 LQKENI. DNA for the CDR3: TGTGCCAGCTCACCGGGACTAAGGGGACACCGAGAAATTTTT. This codes for CASSPGLRGHREIF.

This clone was found once. V and J are TRBV19 and TRBJ1-2; 8 nucleotides agree with TRBD1. V dropped 5 bases and J dropped 4; count of bases not matched to a gene: 18. The CDR3 covers 18 residues. Germline lookup yields CDR1 LNHDA and CDR2 SQIVND (reference sequence). CDR3 in DNA: TGTGCCAGTAGTCCGGGACAGGAGAAAAGAAAGCTCAGCTATGGCTACACCTTC. Its protein product is CASSPGQEKRKLSYGYTF.

The chain carries TRBV11-3 and TRBJ1-6; D is undetermined. Trimming stripped 1 base from V and 7 bases from J, with 8 bases between. The CDR3 loop spans 14 amino acids. Germline CDR1 and CDR2: SGHNT and YENEEA. This CDR3 reads CASSLGEINSPLHF. The CDR3 region has the DNA TGTGCCAGCAGCTTAGGCGAGATAAATTCACCCCTCCACTTT.